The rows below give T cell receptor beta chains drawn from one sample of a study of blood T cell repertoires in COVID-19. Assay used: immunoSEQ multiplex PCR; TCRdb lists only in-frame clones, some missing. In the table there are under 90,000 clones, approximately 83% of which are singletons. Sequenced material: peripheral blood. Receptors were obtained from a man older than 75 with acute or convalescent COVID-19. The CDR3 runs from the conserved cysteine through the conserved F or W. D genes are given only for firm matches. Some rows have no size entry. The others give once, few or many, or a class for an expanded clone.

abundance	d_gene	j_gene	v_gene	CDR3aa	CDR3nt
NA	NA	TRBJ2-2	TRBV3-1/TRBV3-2	CASSHVATGELFF	TGTGCCAGCAGCCACGTGGCCACCGGGGAGCTGTTTTTT
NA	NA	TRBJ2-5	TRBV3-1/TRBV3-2	CASSQGYETQYF	TGTGCCAGCAGCCAAGGCTACGAGACCCAGTACTTC
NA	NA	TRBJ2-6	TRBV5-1	CASSRIGGSSGANVLTF	TGCGCCAGCAGCCGAATAGGGGGATCCTCTGGGGCCAACGTCCTGACTTTC
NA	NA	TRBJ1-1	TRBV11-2	CASSPRQYTEAFF	TGTGCCAGCAGCCCCAGGCAGTACACTGAAGCTTTCTTT
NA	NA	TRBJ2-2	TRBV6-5	CASSYVPRDTGELFF	TGTGCCAGCAGTTACGTTCCCAGGGACACCGGGGAGCTGTTTTTT
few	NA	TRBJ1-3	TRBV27	CASSLFPGYSGNTIYF	TGTGCCAGCAGTTTATTTCCGGGGTACTCTGGAAACACCATATATTTT
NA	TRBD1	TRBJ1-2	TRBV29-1	CSVERTGNGYTF	TGCAGCGTTGAAAGGACAGGAAATGGCTACACCTTC
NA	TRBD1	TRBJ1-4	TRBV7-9	CASSESTGGGNEKLFF	TGTGCCAGCAGCGAATCGACAGGGGGCGGTAATGAAAAACTGTTTTTT
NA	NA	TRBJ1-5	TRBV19	CASSSTDDQPQHF	TGTGCCAGTAGTTCGACAGATGATCAGCCCCAGCATTTT
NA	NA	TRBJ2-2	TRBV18	CASSAAPRGNTGELFF	TGTGCCAGCTCCGCTGCCCCCAGGGGAAACACCGGGGAGCTGTTTTTT
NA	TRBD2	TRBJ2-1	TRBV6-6	CASSRRPRGGIANEQFF	TGTGCCAGCAGTCGCAGACCACGGGGAGGGATTGCCAATGAGCAGTTCTTC
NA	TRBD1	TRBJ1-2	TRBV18	CASSSVAGQANYGYTF	TGTGCCAGCTCTTCGGTGGCGGGACAGGCTAACTATGGCTACACCTTC
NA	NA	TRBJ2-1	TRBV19	CASTHGATNNEQFF	TGTGCCAGTACTCATGGGGCGACGAACAATGAGCAGTTCTTC
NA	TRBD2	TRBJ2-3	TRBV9	CASSVVPSGGVSTDTQYF	TGTGCCAGCAGCGTAGTTCCTAGCGGGGGGGTGAGCACAGATACGCAGTATTTT
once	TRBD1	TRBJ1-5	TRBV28	CASSRQGQPQHF	TGTGCCAGCAGCCGACAGGGTCAGCCCCAGCATTTT
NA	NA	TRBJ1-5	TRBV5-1	CASSLESNQPQHF	TGCGCCAGCAGCTTAGAGAGCAATCAGCCCCAGCATTTT
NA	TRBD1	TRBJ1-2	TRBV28	CASRPGTGGIANYGYTF	TGTGCCAGCAGACCCGGGACAGGGGGGATCGCTAACTATGGCTACACCTTC
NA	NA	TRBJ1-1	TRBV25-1	CASSESPHHIDRNTEAFF	TGTGCCAGCAGTGAAAGCCCTCACCATATCGATCGGAACACTGAAGCTTTCTTT
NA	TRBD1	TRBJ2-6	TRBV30	CASGGYGANVLTF	TGTGCCTCAGGGGGCTATGGGGCCAACGTCCTGACTTTC
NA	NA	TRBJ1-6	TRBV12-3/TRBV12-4	CASSFRDSPLHF	TGTGCCAGCAGTTTCAGGGATTCACCCCTCCACTTT
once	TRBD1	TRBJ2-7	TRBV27	CASSLWGQGGVEQYF	TGTGCCAGCAGTTTATGGGGACAGGGGGGGGTCGAGCAGTACTTC
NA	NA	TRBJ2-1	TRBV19	CASSIRNEQFF	TGTGCCAGTAGTATACGGAATGAGCAGTTCTTC
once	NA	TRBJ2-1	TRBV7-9	CASSLPPGVGNNEQFF	TGTGCCAGCAGCCTCCCCCCCGGTGTGGGCAACAATGAGCAGTTCTTC
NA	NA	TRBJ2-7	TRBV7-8	CASSPGQGGSSGRSLEQYF	TGTGCCAGCAGCCCTGGACAGGGGGGTTCTAGCGGGAGGTCCCTCGAGCAGTACTTC
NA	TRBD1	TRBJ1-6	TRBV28	CASRSSRAGGYNSPLHF	TGTGCCAGCAGGTCCTCGAGGGCAGGGGGCTATAATTCACCCCTCCACTTT
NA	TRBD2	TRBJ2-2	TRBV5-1	CASSGGTTWAGELFF	TGCGCCAGCAGCGGTGGGACTACTTGGGCCGGGGAGCTGTTTTTT
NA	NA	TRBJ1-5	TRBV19	CASSNEWGRIDQPQHF	TGTGCCAGTAGTAATGAATGGGGGCGCATCGATCAGCCCCAGCATTTT
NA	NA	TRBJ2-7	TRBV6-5	CASSRDTSYYEQYF	TGTGCCAGCAGCCGAGACACTTCATACTACGAGCAGTACTTC
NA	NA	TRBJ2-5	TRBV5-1	CASSPPQGGETQYF	TGCGCCAGCAGCCCACCACAGGGAGGGGAGACCCAGTACTTC
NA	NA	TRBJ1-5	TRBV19	CASSPGLNQPQHF	TGTGCCAGTAGTCCGGGACTCAATCAGCCCCAGCATTTT
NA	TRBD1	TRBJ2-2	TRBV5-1	CASSSSYRGDTGELFF	TGCGCCAGCAGCTCCTCATACAGGGGCGACACCGGGGAGCTGTTTTTT
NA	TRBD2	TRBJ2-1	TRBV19	CASSISGLASNEQFF	TGTGCCAGTAGTATATCCGGACTAGCATCCAATGAGCAGTTCTTC
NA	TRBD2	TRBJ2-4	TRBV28	CASSSGTSGRVKNIQYF	TGTGCCAGCAGTTCCGGGACTAGCGGGAGAGTCAAAAACATTCAGTACTTC
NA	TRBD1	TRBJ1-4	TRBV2	CASQTQGDYNEKLFF	TGTGCCAGCCAAACACAGGGGGATTATAATGAAAAACTGTTTTTT
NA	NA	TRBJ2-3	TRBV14	CASSQTSGSSIRYF	TGTGCCAGCAGCCAAACCTCAGGGTCTAGTATTCGGTATTTT
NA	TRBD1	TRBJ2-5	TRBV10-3	CAISDPGTGGSETQYF	TGTGCCATCAGTGACCCCGGGACAGGGGGCTCAGAGACCCAGTACTTC
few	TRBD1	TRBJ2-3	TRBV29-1	CSAVTGLSSTDTQYF	TGCAGCGCCGTGACAGGGTTGAGTAGCACAGATACGCAGTATTTT
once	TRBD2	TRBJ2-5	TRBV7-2	CASSLGPTSAQETQYF	TGTGCCAGCAGCTTAGGACCCACTAGCGCACAAGAGACCCAGTACTTC
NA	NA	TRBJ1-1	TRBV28	CASRWAGAGITEAFF	TGTGCCAGCAGGTGGGCGGGGGCAGGAATCACTGAAGCTTTCTTT
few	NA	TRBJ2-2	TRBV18	CASSPERGGTGELFF	TGTGCCAGCTCACCAGAGAGAGGGGGCACCGGGGAGCTGTTTTTT
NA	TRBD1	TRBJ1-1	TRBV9	CASSVFIETGQGISNTEAFF	TGTGCCAGCAGCGTCTTTATAGAGACGGGACAGGGTATTTCGAACACTGAAGCTTTCTTT